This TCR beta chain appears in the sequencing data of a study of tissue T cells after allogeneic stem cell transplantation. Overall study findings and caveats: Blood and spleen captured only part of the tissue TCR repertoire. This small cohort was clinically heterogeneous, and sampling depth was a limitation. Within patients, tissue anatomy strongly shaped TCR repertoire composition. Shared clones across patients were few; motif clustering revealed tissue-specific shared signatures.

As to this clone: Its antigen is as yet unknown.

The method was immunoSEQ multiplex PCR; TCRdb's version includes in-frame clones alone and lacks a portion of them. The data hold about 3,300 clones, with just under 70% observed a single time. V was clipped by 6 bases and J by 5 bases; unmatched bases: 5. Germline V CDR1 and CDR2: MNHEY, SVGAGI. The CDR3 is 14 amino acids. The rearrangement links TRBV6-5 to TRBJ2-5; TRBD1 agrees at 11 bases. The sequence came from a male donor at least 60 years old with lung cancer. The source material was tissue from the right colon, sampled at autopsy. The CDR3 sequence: CASSWTGGLETQYF. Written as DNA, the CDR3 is TGTGCCAGCAGCTGGACAGGGGGCCTGGAGACCCAGTACTTC.